Below, 15 T cell receptor beta chains from the same sample are listed, as sequenced in a study of T cell clonality in common variable immunodeficiency. TCRdb keeps only in-frame clones here, not all; method: immunoSEQ multiplex PCR. The record shows 30,000 to 40,000 clones for this sample, with no singletons present. Source material: peripheral blood mononuclear cells. The receptor set was obtained from a person between 18 and 75 years old in good health.

This clone was found a few times. The read comes to an end 3 residues before the CDR3 does, leaving the germline J gene to fill in the end. The V call is TRBV6-1, the J call TRBJ1-2; 9 nucleotides line up with TRBD1. Germline V gene lookup returns CDR1 MNHNS and CDR2 SASEGT. CDR3 length: 16 residues. The CDR3 spells CASSVRTGVNQETYTF. Incomplete CDR3 DNA: TGTGCCAGCAGTGTACGGACAGGGGTGAACCAAGAGACC.

This clone was observed at least ten times. The CDR3 end is not reached by the read, which stops 3 residues before it; the germline J gene fills it in. This chain uses TRBV12-3 or TRBV12-4 with TRBJ2-7; the D is unclear. The ends were cut back, 5 bases at V and 4 bases at J, with 6 bases in the middle. This CDR3 is built from 11 residues. Partial CDR3 DNA: TGTGCCAGCAGTCTACAGTACGAG. This translates into CASSLQYE. The whole CDR3 is CASSLQYEQYF.

There are many counts of this clone. The CDR3 end is not reached by the read, which stops 3 residues before it; the germline J gene fills it in. The chain recombines TRBV5-1 with TRBJ2-1; 8 nucleotides agree with TRBD2. The V gene end was trimmed by 4 bases and the J gene end by 3 bases; junction bases not matched to a gene: 9. Germline CDR1 is SGHRS and CDR2 is YFSETQ. This CDR3 has 16 amino acids. CDR3 DNA (partial): TGCGCCAGCAGCGATGGGAGCGGGAGCCACTACAATGAG. Translated: CASSDGSGSHYNE. The whole CDR3 reads CASSDGSGSHYNEQFF.

This clone was recorded many times. The missing CDR3 end, 3 residues past where the read stops, is filled in from the germline J gene. The chain recombines TRBV19 with TRBJ1-4, with a weak D call TRBD1 (6 bases). The CDR3 loop spans 14 amino acids. Deletions cut 9 bases from V and 5 bases from J, with 16 bases between. CDR1 is LNHDA, CDR2 SQIVND, per germline (reference sequence). Here the CDR3 reads CASRNRDLNEKLFF. The CDR3 DNA, read in part, is TGTGCCAGCAGAAACAGGGATCTAAATGAAAAA.

For this clone: The read gets to within 3 residues of the CDR3 end, and the germline J gene fills in the rest. The rearrangement joins TRBV5-1 to TRBJ1-2; D is perhaps TRBD1 (6 bases). Germline-derived CDR1 and CDR2 are SGHRS and YFSETQ. CDR3 length: 14 residues. This CDR3 reads CASSFRDTGYEYTF. The sequenced part of the CDR3 DNA is TGCGCCAGCAGCTTCCGGGACACGGGCTACGAG. Filled out from reference TRBV5-1 and TRBJ1-2, the complete variable domain reads KAGVTQTPRYLIKTRGQQVTLSCSPISGHRSVSWYQQTPGQGLQFLFEYFSETQRNKGNFPGRFSGRQFSNSRSEMNVSTLELGDSALYLCASSFRDTGYEYTFGSGTRLTVV.

The table lists this clone with many counts. The observed sequence ends 3 residues before the CDR3 terminus, with the missing tail filled in from the germline J gene. The gene calls are TRBV18 and TRBJ1-2; 9 nucleotides agree with TRBD1. Germline assignment: CDR1 KGHSH and CDR2 LQKENI. This CDR3 contains 16 residues. V lost 3 bases, J lost 1 base, and 6 bases stayed unmatched. The covered CDR3 bases are TGTGCCAGCTCACCGTCTCCGGGACAGGGTAACTATGGC. Translated: CASSPSPGQGNYG. The full CDR3 protein is CASSPSPGQGNYGYTF. Variable domain in full (rest from reference TRBV18 and TRBJ1-2): NAGVMQNPRHLVRRRGQEARLRCSPMKGHSHVYWYRQLPEEGLKFMVYLQKENIIDESGMPKERFSAEFPKEGPSILRIQQVVRGDSAAYFCASSPSPGQGNYGYTFGSGTRLTVV.

This clone was counted ten times or more. Read data end 3 residues before the CDR3 end; the end is taken from the germline J gene. This chain connects TRBV5-1 to TRBJ2-3, with D tentatively TRBD2 (5 bases). The CDR3 spans 13 residues. Germline loops: CDR1 SGHRS, CDR2 YFSETQ. With 0 bases removed from V and 6 bases from J, the gap between germline ends came to 8 bases. CDR3: CASSLAERDTQYF. The covered CDR3 bases are TGCGCCAGCAGCTTGGCCGAGCGGGATACG.

This clone was observed at least ten times. The read ends 3 residues early relative to the CDR3; the germline J gene fills the gap. This sample also contains other DNA sequences that code for the same CDR3. The chain links TRBV7-2 to TRBJ1-5, with a weak D call TRBD1 (5 bases). Looked up from germline, CDR1 is SGHTA and CDR2 is FQGNSA. The length of the CDR3 is 13 residues. Deletions cut 3 bases from V and 7 bases from J, with 10 bases between. CDR3: CASSLGPNQPQHF. The sequenced part of the CDR3 DNA is TGTGCCAGCAGCTTGGGGCCTAACCAGCCC. The variable domain in full, with the rest retrieved from reference TRBV7-2 and TRBJ1-5, is GAGVSQSPSNKVTEKGKDVELRCDPISGHTALYWYRQSLGQGLEFLIYFQGNSAPDKSGLPSDRFSAERTGGSVSTLTIQRTQQEDSAVYLCASSLGPNQPQHFGDGTRLSIL.

This clone was seen ten or more times. The read ends 3 residues shy of where the CDR3 ends; the end is completed using the germline J gene. The chain joins TRBV7-2 to TRBJ2-1; 9 bases line up with TRBD1. CDR3 length: 14 amino acids. Germline V gene lookup returns CDR1 SGHTA and CDR2 FQGNSA. V lost 8 bases, J lost 3 bases, and 5 bases stayed unmatched. The CDR3: CASGWTGVYNEQFF. CDR3 DNA (partial): TGTGCCAGCGGATGGACAGGGGTCTACAATGAG.

Comments on this clone: The read stops 3 residues short of the end of the CDR3; the missing end is completed from the germline J gene. The chain is built from TRBV7-8 and TRBJ2-2; TRBD2 is a possible D gene (5 bases). The CDR3 has 16 amino acids. The germline gives CDR1 SGHVS, CDR2 FQNEAQ. CDR3 residues: CASSLADGVIGEKLFF. The covered CDR3 bases are TGTGCCAGCAGCTTAGCGGACGGGGTTATCGGCGAAAAG.

This clone was seen at least ten times. The DNA ends 3 residues before the CDR3 does, and the rest of the CDR3 is filled in from the germline J gene. The chain uses TRBV6-4 and TRBJ1-2; D unclear. The CDR3 loop spans 13 amino acids. Trimming shortened V by 0 bases and J by 4 bases, and 6 bases separated the two germline ends. CDR1 and CDR2 from the germline V gene are MRHNA and SNTAGT. CDR3 residues: CASSDSRGYGYTF. The sequenced CDR3 bases are TGTGCCAGCAGTGACTCGCGGGGCTATGGC.

Many counts were recorded for this clone. The read ends 3 residues early relative to the CDR3; the germline J gene fills the gap. The genes are TRBV7-8 and TRBJ1-4; D gene ambiguous. V was pared by 4 bases and J by 3 bases, with 12 bases between. Looked up from germline, CDR1 is SGHVS and CDR2 is FQNEAQ. The CDR3 extends over 15 amino acids. The CDR3: CASSSVPRANEKLFF. CDR3 DNA, as far as it was read: TGTGCCAGCAGCTCCGTTCCCCGGGCTAATGAAAAA.

There are many counts of this clone. The read is 3 residues too short to cover the CDR3 end, so that end is filled in from the germline J gene. The chain employs TRBV20-1 and TRBJ2-3; 7 bases agree with TRBD2. This CDR3 spans 16 amino acids. The germline V gene has CDR1 DFQATT and CDR2 SNEGSKA (reference sequence). V dropped 3 bases and J dropped 4; count of bases not matched to a gene: 13. The covered CDR3 bases are TGCAGTGCTAGGCGCCAAGGACTAGTGGTTTCAGATACG. Protein sequence: CSARRQGLVVSDT. The entire CDR3 reads CSARRQGLVVSDTQYF.

This clone was seen many times. The sequence runs out 3 residues before the end of the CDR3; the remainder is reconstructed from the germline J gene. The chain recombines TRBV5-1 with TRBJ1-4, with 11 bases aligning to TRBD1. Germline V CDR1 and CDR2: SGHRS, YFSETQ. The junction had 12 bases not matched to a gene; V was cut back by 0 bases and J by 8 bases. The CDR3 length is 18 residues. The DNA read from the CDR3 is TGCGCCAGCAGCTTGGCTAGTCGGACAGGGGGCGCACGGGAAAAA. It codes for CASSLASRTGGAREK. The complete CDR3 sequence is CASSLASRTGGAREKLFF.

In its sample, this clone was seen many times. The read ends 3 residues shy of where the CDR3 ends; the end is completed using the germline J gene. The gene calls are TRBV30 and TRBJ2-1; a weak D match, TRBD2 (6 bases). V was clipped by 3 bases and J by 7 bases, with 19 bases between them. CDR1 and CDR2 from the germline V gene are GTSNPN and SVGIG (reference sequence). The CDR3 has 15 amino acids. CDR3 residues: CAWSRDSSLINEQFF. CDR3 bases read: TGTGCCTGGAGCCGGGACTCCAGCCTGATAAATGAG.